This is a list of T cell receptor beta chains from one sample in a study of blood T cell repertoires in COVID-19. Only in-frame clones appear in the TCRdb table, and some are missing; sequencing was by immunoSEQ multiplex PCR. The profile shows fewer than 200,000 clones, approximately 88% of them singletons. The sample comprised peripheral blood. The source of these receptors is a woman in her forties or fifties with acute or convalescent COVID-19. Both conserved end residues are part of each CDR3. A D gene is named only where the DNA matches it firmly. Only some rows state a clone size, as once, few, many or a class for expanded clones.

>.|.|TRBV12-3/TRBV12-4|TRBJ2-7
TGTGCCAGCAGTTCCACAGACTACGAGCAGTACTTC
CASSSTDYEQYF
>TRBD1|.|TRBV11-3|TRBJ1-5
TGTGCCAGCAGCTCGACCCGGGACAGGGGGCGTCTCTCCCCCAATCAGCCCCAGCATTTT
CASSSTRDRGRLSPNQPQHF
>.|.|TRBV10-3|TRBJ1-6
TGTGCCACCTCCTTACAGGATTCACCCCTCCACTTT
CATSLQDSPLHF
>.|once|TRBV19|TRBJ1-1
TGTGCCAGTAGTATGCCCAGCACTGAAGCTTTCTTT
CASSMPSTEAFF
>.|.|TRBV10-3|TRBJ1-3
TGTGCCATCAGTGCTACGGGGAACTCTGGAAACACCATATATTTT
CAISATGNSGNTIYF
>TRBD1|few|TRBV19|TRBJ1-1
TGTGCCAGTATACGGACAGGGAGTTCAAATGCTTTCTTT
CASIRTGSSNAFF
>TRBD1|.|TRBV19|TRBJ1-1
TGTGCCAGTAAACAGGGGGCCTTTCGCACTGAAGCTTTCTTT
CASKQGAFRTEAFF
>.|once|TRBV2|TRBJ2-1
TGTGCCAGCAGTGAGGAGAATATCAATGAGCAGTTCTTC
CASSEENINEQFF
>.|.|TRBV9|TRBJ2-2
TGTGCCAGCAGCGTTCGACAGAACACCGGGGAGCTGTTTTTT
CASSVRQNTGELFF
>.|.|TRBV11-2|TRBJ1-2
TGTGCCAGCAGCTTGGTGGGTGACTCTGGCTACACCTTC
CASSLVGDSGYTF
>.|.|TRBV29-1|TRBJ1-4
TGCAGCGTAATCCTTAATGAAAAACTGTTTTTT
CSVILNEKLFF
>.|.|TRBV19|TRBJ2-1
TGTGCCAGTAGTACCCCGGGACAAGTCTACAATGAGCAGTTCTTC
CASSTPGQVYNEQFF
>.|.|TRBV30|TRBJ1-3
TGTGCCGGAAAACAGGGAAACTCTGGAAACACCATATATTTT
CAGKQGNSGNTIYF
>TRBD1|.|TRBV12-5|TRBJ1-1
TGTGCTAGTGGTTTGGCCGCCGGGACAGACTTTCTAAACACTGAAGCTTTCTTT
CASGLAAGTDFLNTEAFF
>TRBD1|.|TRBV7-3|TRBJ1-4
TGTGCCAGCAGCAGGACAGGGGGCAATGAAAAACTGTTTTTT
CASSRTGGNEKLFF
>TRBD1|.|TRBV10-2|TRBJ1-1
TGCGCCAGCAGATCCGACAGGGGAGAGGCTTTCTTT
CASRSDRGEAFF
>.|.|TRBV6-6|TRBJ1-1
TGTGCCAGCAGACGAGGCCTTGAAGCTTTCTTT
CASRRGLEAFF
>.|.|TRBV5-1|TRBJ2-3
TGCGCCAGCAGCTTAGATAGTCCAGATACGCAGTATTTT
CASSLDSPDTQYF
>.|.|TRBV29-1|TRBJ2-3
TGCAGCGTTGAAGAACCGAGTACAGATACGCAGTATTTT
CSVEEPSTDTQYF
>TRBD2|.|TRBV19|TRBJ2-1
TGTGCCAGTAGTATAGGATCCGGGAGGCACAATGAGCAGTTCTTC
CASSIGSGRHNEQFF
>.|.|TRBV18|TRBJ1-1
TGTGCCAGCTCAGCGGTGCAGGGCCCCGTTGAAGCTTTCTTT
CASSAVQGPVEAFF
>TRBD1|few|TRBV9|TRBJ2-2
TGTGCCAGCAGCGTAATCGGGACAGGGCTCACCGGGGAGCTGTTTTTT
CASSVIGTGLTGELFF
>.|once|TRBV5-1|TRBJ2-1
TGCGCCAGCAGCTTGGTTCAGGGATGGGACAATGAGCAGTTCTTC
CASSLVQGWDNEQFF
>.|.|TRBV6-5|TRBJ1-1
TGTGCCAGCAGCCCGGGGAGGGTTAGTAAAGCTTTCTTT
CASSPGRVSKAFF
>.|few|TRBV2|TRBJ1-1
TGTGCCAGCAGTGAAGAGGGGCGGACTGAAGCTTTCTTT
CASSEEGRTEAFF
>TRBD1|.|TRBV27|TRBJ1-2
TGTGCCAGCAGTTCGGGACAGGGGGCAGGGTATGGCTACACCTTC
CASSSGQGAGYGYTF
>TRBD1|.|TRBV23-1|TRBJ2-7
TGCGCCAGCAGTACAGGGACAGCGGTTACGAGGTACGAGCAGTACTTC
CASSTGTAVTRYEQYF
>.|.|TRBV5-1|TRBJ2-7
TGCGCCAGCAGCTTGGCAGGTAGCGAGGACGAGCAGTACTTC
CASSLAGSEDEQYF
>.|.|TRBV11-3|TRBJ2-3
TGTGCCAGCAGTTCCTCCAGGGTAACAGATACGCAGTATTTT
CASSSSRVTDTQYF
>.|.|TRBV7-2|TRBJ2-5
TGTGCCAGCAGCGAAGGAGGGGGCAGAGGACAAGAGACCCAGTACTTC
CASSEGGGRGQETQYF
>TRBD1|.|TRBV3-1/TRBV3-2|TRBJ1-4
TGTGCCAGCAGCCCCTCCCCCAGACAGGGGGAAAAACTGTTTTTT
CASSPSPRQGEKLFF
>.|.|TRBV20-1|TRBJ1-2
TGCAGTGCTATTGATCGTACGGGTGGCTACACCTTC
CSAIDRTGGYTF
>.|.|TRBV30|TRBJ2-7
TGTGCCTGGAGTCGAGGAAATTCCTACGAGCAGTACTTC
CAWSRGNSYEQYF
>.|.|TRBV7-6|TRBJ2-3
TGTGCCAGCAGCTTAAGAGGACGGGAAGATACGCAGTATTTT
CASSLRGREDTQYF
>.|.|TRBV2|TRBJ2-5
TGTGCCAGCAGTGAATTCCCAATAGCGGCCGGAGAGACCCAGTACTTC
CASSEFPIAAGETQYF
>.|few|TRBV18|TRBJ1-4
TGTGCCAGCTCCCGCCTGAAGGACAAGGGAGAAAAACTGTTTTTT
CASSRLKDKGEKLFF
>.|.|TRBV4-3|TRBJ2-7
TGCGCCAGCAGCCAAGTCTACCCTAGTTGGTCTGAGCAGTACTTC
CASSQVYPSWSEQYF
>.|.|TRBV10-1|TRBJ1-1
TGCGCCAGCTGTGATAATCCGGGGTCAATGAACACTGAAGCTTTCTTT
CASCDNPGSMNTEAFF
>.|few|TRBV6-5|TRBJ1-1
TGTGCCCCCAGGCGCAGCATTAACACTGAAGCTTTCTTT
CAPRRSINTEAFF
>.|.|TRBV12-3/TRBV12-4|TRBJ1-4
TGTGCCAGCAGTTTGGGGGGAGGGGAAAAACTGTTTTTT
CASSLGGGEKLFF
>.|.|TRBV7-3|TRBJ2-3
TGTGCCAGCAGCTTAACTGGAGGGGGCCTTGGAACAGATACGCAGTATTTT
CASSLTGGGLGTDTQYF
>TRBD2|.|TRBV4-3|TRBJ2-7
TGCGCCAGCAGTCCTACCTCGCTAGCGGGGTACGAGCAGTACTTC
CASSPTSLAGYEQYF
>.|.|TRBV6-4|TRBJ1-2
TGTGCCAGCAGCCCTAGCGGGGGTGGCGACTATGGCTACACCTTC
CASSPSGGGDYGYTF
>.|.|TRBV6-5|TRBJ1-2
TGTGCCAGCAGTCCAACACAGAACTATGGCTACACCTTC
CASSPTQNYGYTF
>.|once|TRBV6-6|TRBJ2-7
TGTGCCAGCAGTTACTCCGGTGGGGGCCTATACGAGCAGTACTTC
CASSYSGGGLYEQYF
>TRBD2|.|TRBV29-1|TRBJ2-5
TGCAGCGTTGACCGGGAGGGAGAGACCCAGTACTTC
CSVDREGETQYF
>TRBD2|once|TRBV24-1|TRBJ2-3
TGTGCCACCAGTGATTCCGGACTAGCCACAGATACGCAGTATTTT
CATSDSGLATDTQYF
>.|.|TRBV13|TRBJ1-1
TGTGCCAGCAGCTTAGCAGTTAGAACAGAAAGAATGAACACTGAAGCTTTCTTT
CASSLAVRTERMNTEAFF
>.|.|TRBV15|TRBJ2-7
TGTGCCACCAGCAGAGAAGGGGGGGGCTACGAGCAGTACTTC
CATSREGGGYEQYF
>TRBD1|.|TRBV2|TRBJ1-2
TGTGCCAGCAGTGGCGGGACAGGGGTCAGGGGCTACACCTTC
CASSGGTGVRGYTF
>.|.|TRBV6-6|TRBJ2-2
TGTGCCAGCAGAACCGGGACTTCCACCGGGGAGCTGTTTTTT
CASRTGTSTGELFF
>.|.|TRBV4-3|TRBJ1-1
TGCGCCAGCAGCCAAGGATGGACAGAGAACACTGAAGCTTTCTTT
CASSQGWTENTEAFF
>.|.|TRBV5-1|TRBJ2-1
TGCGCCAGCAGCTTGGTATACAATGAGCAGTTCTTC
CASSLVYNEQFF
>.|.|TRBV13|TRBJ2-5
TGTGCCAGCAGCTTACGACAGCACGAAGAGACCCAGTACTTC
CASSLRQHEETQYF
>.|.|TRBV29-1|TRBJ2-5
TGCAGCCTCCGGGACAGGGACTCTAGCGGGGGCCTACAAGAGACCCAGTACTTC
CSLRDRDSSGGLQETQYF
>TRBD1|.|TRBV6-5|TRBJ1-1
TGTGCCAGCAAAGGACAGGGTGAGACTGAAGCTTTCTTT
CASKGQGETEAFF